This T cell receptor beta chain appears in the sequencing data of a study of tumor-infiltrating lymphocytes in localized non-small cell lung cancer. Whole-study context: Resected tumor was paired with non-adjacent uninvolved lung from the same patient.

With regard to this clone: The antigen remains undetermined.

The CDR3 has 15 amino acids. V lost 4 bases and J lost 2; bases outside the gene matches: 6. CDR1 is SGHKS, CDR2 YYEKEE, per germline (reference sequence). The repertoire was sequenced with immunoSEQ multiplex PCR; TCRdb's copy has only in-frame clones and lacks some. The data show some 8,400 clones, over 70% seen once. Study-wide points: Immunotypes IM1 and IM2 had similar TCR-derived T-cell fractions. Higher tumor T cell infiltration than in uninvolved lung was supported by TCRbeta sequencing. Not all patients were TCR sequenced, owing to tissue quantity.

The chain couples TRBV5-5 to TRBJ2-1; 7 nucleotides match TRBD1. This receptor was taken from a human donor with non-small cell lung cancer. Sequencing used uninvolved lung tissue not adjacent to the tumor. CDR3 sequence (DNA): TGTGCCAGCAGCGAACAGGGGCAGGCCTACAATGAGCAGTTCTTC. It specifies CASSEQGQAYNEQFF.